Listed below are T cell receptor beta chains from one sample, sequenced in a study of vaccination and CD4 T cells after COVID-19. MiXCR, run by TCRdb on the PCR reads, gives a single entry per CDR3 protein. The table includes roughly 20,000 distinct CDR3 sequences, around 58% detected once. For these TCRs, the target antigens are not known. Sequenced material: CD4+ T cells from blood, cultured in vitro. Receptors were obtained from a human donor who had recovered from COVID-19. CDR3s include the opening cysteine and the closing phenylalanine or tryptophan. Each record gives: D gene, clone size, CDR3 length, V gene, J gene, CDR3 DNA, CDR3 protein. D genes are given only for firm matches. Clone size is shown for a subset of rows, as once, few, many or a class of expanded clone.

d_gene: -
abundance: -
len: 13
v_gene: TRBV5-1
j_gene: TRBJ2-3
CDR3nt: TGCGCCAGCAGGGCAACTAGTACAGATACGCAGTATTTT
CDR3aa: CASRATSTDTQYF

d_gene: -
abundance: few
len: 14
v_gene: TRBV7-2
j_gene: TRBJ2-2
CDR3nt: TGTGCCAGCAGCAACCGAAGAGGGACCGGGGAGCTGTTTTTT
CDR3aa: CASSNRRGTGELFF

d_gene: -
abundance: -
len: 11
v_gene: TRBV25-1
j_gene: TRBJ2-3
CDR3nt: TGTGCCAGCAGCCTACAGAAAACGCAGTATTTT
CDR3aa: CASSLQKTQYF

d_gene: -
abundance: -
len: 16
v_gene: TRBV27
j_gene: TRBJ1-5
CDR3nt: TGTGTCAGCAGTTTAGGCAGGGGCGTCCCCAATCAGCCCCAGCATTTT
CDR3aa: CVSSLGRGVPNQPQHF

d_gene: TRBD1
abundance: few
len: 14
v_gene: TRBV7-9
j_gene: TRBJ1-1
CDR3nt: TGTGCCAGCAGCCCTGTTAGGACAGGGCTTGAAGCTTTCTTT
CDR3aa: CASSPVRTGLEAFF

d_gene: -
abundance: few
len: 14
v_gene: TRBV12-3/TRBV12-4
j_gene: TRBJ1-5
CDR3nt: TGTGCCAGCAGCCAAGGGATTGGGGATCAGCCCCAGCATTTT
CDR3aa: CASSQGIGDQPQHF

d_gene: -
abundance: -
len: 16
v_gene: TRBV20-1
j_gene: TRBJ1-5
CDR3nt: TGCAGTGCTAGAGATCAGGGGCGGGATCGCAATCAGCCCCAGCATTTT
CDR3aa: CSARDQGRDRNQPQHF

d_gene: TRBD1
abundance: few
len: 14
v_gene: TRBV20-1
j_gene: TRBJ1-5
CDR3nt: TGCAGTGCTACTCTACAGGGGGAGGAAGAGCCCCAGCATTTT
CDR3aa: CSATLQGEEEPQHF

d_gene: -
abundance: few
len: 14
v_gene: TRBV10-3
j_gene: TRBJ1-2
CDR3nt: TGTGCCATCAGTGAAGGCCCAGGGGATAATGGCTACACCTTC
CDR3aa: CAISEGPGDNGYTF

d_gene: -
abundance: -
len: 12
v_gene: TRBV20-1
j_gene: TRBJ2-5
CDR3nt: TGCAGTGCTAGACGACAGACAGAGACCCAGTACTTC
CDR3aa: CSARRQTETQYF

d_gene: TRBD1
abundance: few
len: 14
v_gene: TRBV12-3/TRBV12-4
j_gene: TRBJ1-1
CDR3nt: TGTGCCAGCAGCGCGGACAGGGGTAGCACTGAAGCTTTCTTT
CDR3aa: CASSADRGSTEAFF

d_gene: TRBD1
abundance: few
len: 15
v_gene: TRBV2
j_gene: TRBJ1-5
CDR3nt: TGTGCCAGCAGTGGGACAGGGGGCGGCAATCAGCCCCAGCATTTT
CDR3aa: CASSGTGGGNQPQHF

d_gene: TRBD1
abundance: few
len: 17
v_gene: TRBV7-2
j_gene: TRBJ2-2
CDR3nt: TGTGCCAGCAGCCCCGCTTGGGGACAGGGCGGGACCGGGGAGCTGTTTTTT
CDR3aa: CASSPAWGQGGTGELFF

d_gene: -
abundance: -
len: 19
v_gene: TRBV7-2
j_gene: TRBJ2-3
CDR3nt: TGTGCCAGCAGCTTAAAAGGGATGGTTAGGGACCACCGCCGGGATACGCAGTATTTT
CDR3aa: CASSLKGMVRDHRRDTQYF

d_gene: -
abundance: -
len: 15
v_gene: TRBV6-1
j_gene: TRBJ2-7
CDR3nt: TGTGCCAGCAGTACCCGGAAGGAGGCAAGGGGTGAGCAGTACTTC
CDR3aa: CASSTRKEARGEQYF

d_gene: -
abundance: -
len: 14
v_gene: TRBV10-2
j_gene: TRBJ2-5
CDR3nt: TGCGCCAGCAGTGAGCCGGGGCTGGCGGAGACCCAGTACTTC
CDR3aa: CASSEPGLAETQYF

d_gene: -
abundance: -
len: 15
v_gene: TRBV20-1
j_gene: TRBJ2-7
CDR3nt: TGCAGTGCTAGAGGTCTGAACACTGATTCCTACGAGCAGTACTTC
CDR3aa: CSARGLNTDSYEQYF

d_gene: -
abundance: -
len: 14
v_gene: TRBV10-1
j_gene: TRBJ2-3
CDR3nt: TGCGCCAGCAGTAAAGGGTCTGCGGGTCCTACGCAGTATTTT
CDR3aa: CASSKGSAGPTQYF

d_gene: -
abundance: -
len: 16
v_gene: TRBV7-3
j_gene: TRBJ2-3
CDR3nt: TGTGCCAGCAGCTTAGACGGGCCTTTTGGCACAGATACGCAGTATTTT
CDR3aa: CASSLDGPFGTDTQYF

d_gene: TRBD2
abundance: -
len: 14
v_gene: TRBV20-1
j_gene: TRBJ2-3
CDR3nt: TGCAGTGCTAGAGTTGGACTAGCGGGAGATACGCAGTATTTT
CDR3aa: CSARVGLAGDTQYF

d_gene: -
abundance: -
len: 14
v_gene: TRBV24-1
j_gene: TRBJ1-1
CDR3nt: TGTGCCACCAGTGATGGGGGGATGGACACTGAAGCTTTCTTT
CDR3aa: CATSDGGMDTEAFF

d_gene: TRBD1
abundance: -
len: 11
v_gene: TRBV30
j_gene: TRBJ1-1
CDR3nt: TGTGCCTGGGCCAGGGGGACTGAAGCTTTCTTT
CDR3aa: CAWARGTEAFF

d_gene: TRBD2
abundance: -
len: 15
v_gene: TRBV7-6
j_gene: TRBJ2-2
CDR3nt: TGTGCCAGCAGCCGGACTAGCGGGGTCACCGGGGAGCTGTTTTTT
CDR3aa: CASSRTSGVTGELFF

d_gene: -
abundance: -
len: 15
v_gene: TRBV10-3
j_gene: TRBJ1-1
CDR3nt: TGTGCCATCAGATCACAGGGTTTTTTGAACACTGAAGCTTTCTTT
CDR3aa: CAIRSQGFLNTEAFF